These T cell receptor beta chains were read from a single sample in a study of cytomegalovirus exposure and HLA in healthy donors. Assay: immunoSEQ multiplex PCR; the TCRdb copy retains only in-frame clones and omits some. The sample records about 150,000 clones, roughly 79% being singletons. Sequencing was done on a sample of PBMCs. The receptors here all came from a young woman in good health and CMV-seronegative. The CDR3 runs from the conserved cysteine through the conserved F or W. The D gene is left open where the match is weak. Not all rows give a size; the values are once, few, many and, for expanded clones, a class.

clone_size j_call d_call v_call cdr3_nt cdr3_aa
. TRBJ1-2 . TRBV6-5 TGTGCCAGCAGCCGGGACACGAGCTATGGCTACACCTTC CASSRDTSYGYTF
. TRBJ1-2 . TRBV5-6 TGTGCCAGCAGCTTGTTTGCCCGGGAGGGCGGCTACACCTTC CASSLFAREGGYTF
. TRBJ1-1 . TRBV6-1 TGTGCCAGCAGTGAATCAGGGGTGATACCTGAAGCTTTCTTT CASSESGVIPEAFF
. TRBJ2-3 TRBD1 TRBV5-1 TGCGCCAGCAGCTTGGGACAGGGGGCTATGGATACGCAGTATTTT CASSLGQGAMDTQYF
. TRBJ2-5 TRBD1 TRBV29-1 TGCAGCGTAACAGGGGCTGGCCAAGAGACCCAGTACTTC CSVTGAGQETQYF
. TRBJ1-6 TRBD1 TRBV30 TGTGCCTGGACGGACAGGTCGAGTAATTCACCCCTCCACTTT CAWTDRSSNSPLHF
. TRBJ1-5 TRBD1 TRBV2 TGTGCCAGCAGTCGAATGACAGGGAACAATCAGCCCCAGCATTTT CASSRMTGNNQPQHF
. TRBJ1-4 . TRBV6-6 TGTGCCAGCAGTTCCCTTTTCAGGGGAACTAATGAAAAACTGTTTTTT CASSSLFRGTNEKLFF
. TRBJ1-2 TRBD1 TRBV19 TGTGCCAGTAGTATCAGTTCGGCAGGGGGCGATGGCTACACCTTC CASSISSAGGDGYTF
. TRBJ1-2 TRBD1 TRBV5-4 TGTGCCAGCACCCGAGGGAGGGACAGGATATTGGGCTATGGCTACACCTTC CASTRGRDRILGYGYTF
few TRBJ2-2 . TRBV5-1 TGCGCCAGCAGCTTGCCTCGGGACTCTCTCCCTTCCGTCACCGGGGAGCTGTTTTTT CASSLPRDSLPSVTGELFF
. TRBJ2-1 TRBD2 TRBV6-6 TGTGCCAGCAGTACTAGCGGGGTGGGCGAGCAGTTCTTC CASSTSGVGEQFF
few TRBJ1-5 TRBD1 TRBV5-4 TGTGCCAGCAGCGCTGGACAGGGAGGCAATCAGCCCCAGCATTTT CASSAGQGGNQPQHF
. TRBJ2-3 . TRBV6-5 TGTGCCAGCAGACTCGCTCGACAGGCAGATACGCAGTATTTT CASRLARQADTQYF
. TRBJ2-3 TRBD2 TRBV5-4 TGTGCCAGCAGCTTGGTAGGGCTAGCGGGGGACACAGATACGCAGTATTTT CASSLVGLAGDTDTQYF
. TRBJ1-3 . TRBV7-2 TGTGCCAGCAGGATTAAGGGAGGGGCGGGCACGTCCTCTGGAAACACCATATATTTT CASRIKGGAGTSSGNTIYF
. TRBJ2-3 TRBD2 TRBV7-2 TGTGCCAGCAGCTTGCGGACTAGCGGGGGGAGATCAGATACGCAGTATTTT CASSLRTSGGRSDTQYF
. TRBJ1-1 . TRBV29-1 TGCAGCGTTGAAAGGTTGAGGGACACTGAAGCTTTCTTT CSVERLRDTEAFF
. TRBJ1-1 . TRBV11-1 TGTGCCAGCAGCTTAGGGCGGCTGAACACTGAAGCTTTCTTT CASSLGRLNTEAFF
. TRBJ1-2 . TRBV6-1 TGTGCCAGCAGTGCGGGCTACACCTTC CASSAGYTF
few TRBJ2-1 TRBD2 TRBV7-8 TGTGCCAGCAGCTTATTGTCTAGCGGGGGAGGTGAGCAGTTCTTC CASSLLSSGGGEQFF
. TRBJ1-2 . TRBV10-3 TGTGCCATCAGTGTAGTCGTTGGTGGCTACACCTTC CAISVVVGGYTF
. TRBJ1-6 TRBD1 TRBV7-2 TGTGCCAGCAGCTCCCCCCGGCAGGGGGCCCGTGGTACCCTCCACTTT CASSSPRQGARGTLHF
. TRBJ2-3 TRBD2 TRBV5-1 TGCGCCAGCAGCTCCGGACTAGCGGCAGATACGCAGTATTTT CASSSGLAADTQYF
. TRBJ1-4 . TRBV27 TGTGCCAGCAGGGCCGGGTCCTGGGAAAAACTGTTTTTT CASRAGSWEKLFF
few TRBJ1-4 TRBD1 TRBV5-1 TGCGCCAGCAGCTTGAGACAGGGAGACGAAAAACTGTTTTTT CASSLRQGDEKLFF
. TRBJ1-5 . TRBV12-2 TGTGCAAGTCGTCTAAGGAGTGTCAGGGGGCTACCCCAGCATTTT CASRLRSVRGLPQHF
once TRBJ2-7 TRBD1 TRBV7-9 TGTGCCAGCAGCTTTGGAGGATATCGGGACAGCGCCTACGAGCAGTACTTC CASSFGGYRDSAYEQYF
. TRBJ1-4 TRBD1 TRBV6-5 TGTGCCAGCAGGGGAACAGGGGGAGAAAAACTGTTTTTT CASRGTGGEKLFF
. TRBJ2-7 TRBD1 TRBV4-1 TGCGCCAGCAGCCGGACAGGGAATATCTACGAGCAGTACTTC CASSRTGNIYEQYF
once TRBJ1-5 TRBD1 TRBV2 TGTGCCAGCAAGGACAGGTCCTTAGGCAATCAGCCCCAGCATTTT CASKDRSLGNQPQHF
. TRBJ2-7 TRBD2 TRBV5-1 TGCGCCAGCAGCCCGTGGACTAGCGGTCGGGAAGAGCAGTACTTC CASSPWTSGREEQYF
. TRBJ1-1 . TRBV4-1 TGCGCCAGCAGCCAAGTTAGGGGGGGGAACACTGAAGCTTTCTTT CASSQVRGGNTEAFF
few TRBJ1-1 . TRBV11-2 TGTGCCAGCAGCTTAGTTTTGGGCAGGGGAGTAGCGAACACTGAAGCTTTCTTT CASSLVLGRGVANTEAFF
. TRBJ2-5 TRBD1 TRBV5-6 TGTGCCAGCAGACTGACAGGGGGAGAGACCCAGTACTTC CASRLTGGETQYF
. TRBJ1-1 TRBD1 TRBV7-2 TGTGCCAGCAGCTTAGACCCCTGGGCAGGGGGTTTGTACACTGAAGCTTTCTTT CASSLDPWAGGLYTEAFF
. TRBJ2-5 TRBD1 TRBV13 TGTGCCAGCAGCCCTCCGGGACAGCAAGAGACCCAGTACTTC CASSPPGQQETQYF
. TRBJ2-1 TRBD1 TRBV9 TGTGCCAGCAGCGTAGAGCCGGGCGGGACAGGGGCTAATGAGCAGTTCTTC CASSVEPGGTGANEQFF
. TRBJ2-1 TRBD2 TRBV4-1 TGCGCCAGCAGCCAATTGGGACTAGCGGGGTTCAATGAGCAGTTCTTC CASSQLGLAGFNEQFF
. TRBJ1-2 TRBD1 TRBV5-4 TGTGCCAGCAGCCCGGGACAGGGGGCACATGGCTACACCTTC CASSPGQGAHGYTF
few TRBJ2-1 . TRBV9 TGTGCCAGCAGCGTAGGCGAGGGAGAGACACACAATGAGCAGTTCTTC CASSVGEGETHNEQFF
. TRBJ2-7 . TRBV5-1 TGCGCCAGCGGGGAGGTTTCTTCCTACGAGCAGTACTTC CASGEVSSYEQYF
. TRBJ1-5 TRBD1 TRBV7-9 TGTGCCAGCAGCTCCTACGACAGGGGGCGCGATCAGCCCCAGCATTTT CASSSYDRGRDQPQHF
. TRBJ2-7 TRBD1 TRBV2 TGTGCCAGCAAGGGACAGGGGAGCTCCTACGAGCAGTACTTC CASKGQGSSYEQYF
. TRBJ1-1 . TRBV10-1 TGCGCCAGCAGTGAGTCGATGGGGCCAGCTTTCTTT CASSESMGPAFF
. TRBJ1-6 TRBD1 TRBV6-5 TGTGCCAGCAGGCAGACAGGGGGTGGAATTGGGCCCCTCCACTTT CASRQTGGGIGPLHF